The rows below give T cell receptor beta chains drawn from one sample of a study of blood T cell repertoires in COVID-19. This table comes from immunoSEQ multiplex PCR, and its TCRdb copy is limited to in-frame clones, with some not included. This repertoire shows 120,000 to 150,000 clones, 80% to 85% found once; its top ten account for 35% to 40%. The specimen sequenced was peripheral blood. The receptors shown here come from a human donor in a cohort sampled during active COVID-19. Each CDR3 is given with its conserved first and last residue. Each record gives: V gene, J gene, CDR3 protein.

v_gene: TRBV5-5
j_gene: TRBJ2-5
CDR3aa: CASSLTGAVQETQYF

v_gene: TRBV24-1
j_gene: TRBJ2-1
CDR3aa: CATSDSSGGAWVIEQFF

v_gene: TRBV30
j_gene: TRBJ2-2
CDR3aa: CAWSLGAYTAGELFF

v_gene: TRBV6-5
j_gene: TRBJ1-2
CDR3aa: CASSYRSQGAGGYTF

v_gene: TRBV4-1
j_gene: TRBJ2-1
CDR3aa: CASSQGTRSYNEQFF

v_gene: TRBV7-2
j_gene: TRBJ2-2
CDR3aa: CASSLGGGGSTGELFF

v_gene: TRBV7-2
j_gene: TRBJ1-5
CDR3aa: CASSQGRGLQPQHF

v_gene: TRBV11-2
j_gene: TRBJ2-7
CDR3aa: CASSTGTGTYEQYF

v_gene: TRBV2
j_gene: TRBJ1-5
CDR3aa: CASKGARGQPQHF

v_gene: TRBV6-5
j_gene: TRBJ2-3
CDR3aa: CASRTGGGTDTQYF

v_gene: TRBV7-2
j_gene: TRBJ2-4
CDR3aa: CASSFQGKNIQYF

v_gene: TRBV11-2
j_gene: TRBJ2-5
CDR3aa: CASSLLAGGHKETQYF

v_gene: TRBV29-1
j_gene: TRBJ2-2
CDR3aa: CSAFGRGLNTGELFF